A single sample is the source of the 30 T cell receptor beta chains below, sequenced in a study of blood T cell repertoires in COVID-19. Produced via immunoSEQ multiplex PCR; TCRdb's table is partial and in-frame only. This table has more than 55,000 clones, roughly 80% appearing once. The sample was peripheral blood. The receptors shown here come from a woman over 75 with acute or convalescent COVID-19.

V is TRBV29-1 and J is TRBJ2-7; TRBD2 aligns across 7 bases. This CDR3 is 12 amino acids long. Losses at the gene ends were 6 bases for V and 6 bases for J; bases not matched to a gene: 8. CDR1 SQVTM and CDR2 ANQGSEA come from the germline V gene. CDR3 DNA: TGCAGCGTCCCTCGGGGGGATAGCGAGCAGTACTTC. Amino acids: CSVPRGDSEQYF.

This clone was detected many times. V usage is TRBV15 and J usage is TRBJ2-7, with D maybe TRBD2 (6 bases). CDR1 is LNHNV and CDR2 is YYDKDF in the germline V gene (reference sequence). Trimming took 3 bases from V and 0 from J, leaving 6 bases between them. CDR3 length: 13 residues. The DNA of the CDR3 is TGTGCCACCAGCAGGACTAGCTCCTACGAGCAGTACTTC. Protein sequence: CATSRTSSYEQYF.

The chain recombines TRBV4-1 with TRBJ2-5; TRBD2 might be the D (7 bases). CDR1 is MGHRA and CDR2 is YSYEKL in the germline V gene. V was cut by 0 bases and J by 5 bases, with 19 bases left in between. The CDR3 spans 17 residues. The CDR3 nucleotides read TGCGCCAGCAGCCAAGATCTGGGGAGGGGGAGTTCGGAGACCCAGTACTTC. This gives the protein CASSQDLGRGSSETQYF.

This clone was observed many times. V and J are TRBV7-9 and TRBJ1-4; 9 bases match TRBD1. V lost 4 bases, J lost 5 bases, and 2 bases stayed unmatched. From germline, CDR1 is SEHNR and CDR2 FQNEAQ (reference sequence). This CDR3 is 14 amino acids long. In DNA form, the CDR3 reads TGTGCCAGCAGCTCCGGACAGGGGAATGAAAAACTGTTTTTT. The encoded protein is CASSSGQGNEKLFF.

The chain links TRBV5-1 to TRBJ1-3; D call uncertain. V gave up 4 bases and J gave up 0 bases, with 11 bases separating them. Germline V gene lookup returns CDR1 SGHRS and CDR2 YFSETQ. There are 15 residues in the CDR3. The DNA for the CDR3 is TGCGCCAGCAGCCCCTCGGGGAGCTCTGGAAACACCATATATTTT. Protein sequence: CASSPSGSSGNTIYF.

The CDR3 protein is CASSSRTGGEYGYTF. The CDR3 coding sequence is TGTGCCAGCAGCTCCCGGACAGGGGGGGAGTATGGCTACACCTTC. V is TRBV3-1 (or the pseudogene TRBV3-2) and J is TRBJ1-2; 10 nucleotides align to TRBD1. The CDR3 is 15 residues long. V shed 5 bases, J shed 5 bases, and the junction held 8 bases outside the gene matches. Germline-derived CDR1 and CDR2 are LGHDT and YNNKEL (reference sequence).

The rearrangement joins TRBV2 to TRBJ2-2; 10 bases agree with TRBD1. This CDR3 is 15 amino acids long. Germline V CDR1 and CDR2: SNHLY, FYNNEI. The V gene end was trimmed by 6 bases and the J gene end by 1 base; junction bases not matched to a gene: 2. The CDR3 reads CASRTGGLNTGELFF. CDR3 sequence (DNA): TGTGCCAGCAGGACAGGGGGCCTGAACACCGGGGAGCTGTTTTTT.

The chain employs TRBV7-8 and TRBJ2-3; 7 nucleotides match TRBD2. The CDR3 consists of 16 residues. The germline CDR1 and CDR2 sequences are SGHVS and FQNEAQ. V was pared by 1 base and J by 0 bases, with 4 bases of the junction left unmatched. The CDR3 DNA follows: TGTGCCAGCAGCTTAGTTACGGGGGGAAGCACAGATACGCAGTATTTT. As protein: CASSLVTGGSTDTQYF.

The chain carries TRBV6-5 and TRBJ1-4, with 10 bases identical to TRBD1. J gave up 6 bases and V 5 bases, and 6 bases lay outside the gene matches. Per the germline V gene, CDR1 is MNHEY and CDR2 is SVGAGI. The CDR3 is made up of 15 amino acids. CDR3 DNA sequence: TGTGCCAGCAGTACCCAGACAGGGGGCGATGAAAAACTGTTTTTT. Protein: CASSTQTGGDEKLFF.

This chain connects TRBV27 to TRBJ2-5, with 8 bases identical to TRBD2. This CDR3 has 14 residues. Germline V gives CDR1 MNHEY, CDR2 SMNVEV (reference sequence). CDR3 region: CASWRAGGQETQYF. CDR3 coding DNA: TGTGCTTCGTGGCGTGCGGGGGGACAAGAGACCCAGTACTTC.

The chain has TRBV7-9 and TRBJ1-5, with a tentative D call TRBD1 (6 bases). The V and J ends lost 0 bases and 3 bases respectively, with 9 bases between them. The CDR3 consists of 15 residues. Per germline, CDR1 SEHNR and CDR2 FQNEAQ (reference sequence). The CDR3 loop reads CASSLADRPNQPQHF. DNA for the CDR3: TGTGCCAGCAGCTTAGCGGACAGACCCAATCAGCCCCAGCATTTT.

The chain employs TRBV6-6 and TRBJ2-1, with TRBD2 identical over 10 bases. Per the germline V gene, CDR1 is MNHNY and CDR2 is SVGAGI (reference sequence). V was pared by 6 bases and J by 7 bases, with 12 bases of the junction left unmatched. This CDR3 comprises 16 residues. The CDR3 is CASRSTEAGGQNEQFF. CDR3 nucleotides: TGTGCCAGCAGATCCACTGAAGCGGGGGGGCAGAATGAGCAGTTCTTC.

The V gene is TRBV2, the J gene TRBJ2-2, with D perhaps TRBD1 (6 bases). The germline V and J ends were trimmed by 7 bases and 1 base, with 10 bases remaining between them. Per the germline V gene, CDR1 is SNHLY and CDR2 is FYNNEI. The CDR3 loop spans 14 amino acids. CDR3: CASTSGQNTGELFF. The CDR3, as DNA: TGTGCCAGCACTTCGGGACAGAACACCGGGGAGCTGTTTTTT.

CDR3 coding DNA: TGTGCCAGCAGCCCAGGACAGGCCATGAACACTGAAGCTTTCTTT. It translates to CASSPGQAMNTEAFF. This chain uses TRBV7-9 with TRBJ1-1; 7 bases are a match to TRBD1. The CDR3 covers 15 residues. V trimming: 5 bases; J trimming: 0 bases; junction bases outside the gene matches: 6. The germline V gene encodes CDR1 SEHNR and CDR2 FQNEAQ (reference sequence).

This clone came up once. V and J are TRBV15 and TRBJ2-1; TRBD2 agrees at 7 bases. Germline V gives CDR1 LNHNV, CDR2 YYDKDF (reference sequence). The CDR3 runs to 15 residues. V was clipped by 6 bases and J by 5 bases; unmatched bases: 10. CDR3 sequence: CATRGLWGGDNEQFF. CDR3 sequence (DNA): TGTGCCACCAGGGGACTGTGGGGGGGGGACAATGAGCAGTTCTTC.

The rearrangement uses TRBV6-5 and TRBJ2-7; D is undetermined. V lost 5 bases to trimming and J lost 7 bases, with 15 bases between them. The germline CDR1 and CDR2 sequences are MNHEY and SVGAGI. The CDR3 runs 13 residues. CDR3 amino acids: CASSLHSLPEQYF. For the CDR3, the DNA is TGTGCCAGCAGTCTTCACAGCCTCCCTGAGCAGTACTTC.

CDR3 sequence (DNA): TGTGCCAGCAGTTACGGGCTAAGCGGGGGGTTCAATGAGCAGTTCTTC. It codes for CASSYGLSGGFNEQFF. This chain joins TRBV6-2 or TRBV6-3 and TRBJ2-1, with 9 bases matching TRBD2. Germline loops: CDR1 MNHEY, CDR2 SVGEGT. This CDR3 contains 16 residues. V was clipped by 2 bases and J by 6 bases; unmatched bases: 8.

CDR3 nucleotides: TGCGCCAGCAGCGGGGGAGGCAAGTCCTACAATGAGCAGTTCTTC. Translating gives CASSGGGKSYNEQFF. V gene TRBV5-1 combines with J gene TRBJ2-1, with D tentatively TRBD2 (6 bases). Germline CDR1 SGHRS, CDR2 YFSETQ. This CDR3 spans 15 amino acids. The V gene lost 4 bases and the J gene lost 1 base, with 12 bases spanning the gap.

This clone was counted once. One end of the junction is discordant with germline, which a read error may explain. This chain links TRBV6-2 or TRBV6-3 with TRBJ2-7, with D maybe TRBD1 (5 bases). The CDR3 length is 12 residues. CDR1 MNHEY and CDR2 SVGEGT come from the germline V gene. Written as DNA, the CDR3 is TGTGCCAGCAGTCAGAGCCACAGGTTTGGGAACTTC. Amino acid sequence: CASSQSHRFGNF.

The chain has TRBV19 and TRBJ1-1, with TRBD1 matching 11 bases. The V segment lost 2 bases and the J segment 6 bases; nucleotides outside the gene matches: 8. Per the germline V gene, CDR1 is LNHDA and CDR2 is SQIVND (reference sequence). This CDR3 is 16 amino acids long. The CDR3 sequence: CASSITPGQGVSEAFF. The DNA for the CDR3 is TGTGCCAGTAGTATAACCCCGGGACAGGGGGTATCTGAAGCTTTCTTT. Drawing the rest from reference TRBV19 and TRBJ1-1, the complete variable domain is DGGITQSPKYLFRKEGQNVTLSCEQNLNHDAMYWYRQDPGQGLRLIYYSQIVNDFQKGDIAEGYSVSREKKESFPLTVTSAQKNPTAFYLCASSITPGQGVSEAFFGQGTRLTVV.

This clone was observed once. The chain employs TRBV4-1 and TRBJ1-5, with 8 nucleotides matching TRBD1. This CDR3 is 15 amino acids long. Trimming removed 0 bases from V and 7 bases from J; junction bases left unmatched: 5. Germline-derived CDR1 and CDR2 are MGHRA and YSYEKL. The CDR3 DNA follows: TGCGCCAGCAGCCAAGATTCAGGGGGCTGGCAGCCCCAGCATTTT. Residues: CASSQDSGGWQPQHF.

The gene calls are TRBV11-2 and TRBJ2-3; D gene ambiguous. This CDR3 has 15 amino acids. Trimming removed 0 bases at V and 3 bases at J, with 10 bases between. The V gene's germline CDR1 is SGHAT and CDR2 FQNNGV. CDR3 in DNA: TGTGCCAGCAGCTTAGATTGGGCAGATACAGATACGCAGTATTTT. Amino acids: CASSLDWADTDTQYF.

The chain has TRBV7-9 and TRBJ2-3; TRBD2 aligns across 10 bases. Looked up from germline, CDR1 is SEHNR and CDR2 is FQNEAQ (reference sequence). The V segment lost 5 bases and the J segment 2 bases; nucleotides outside the gene matches: 7. The CDR3 has 16 amino acids. The CDR3 region has the DNA TGTGCCAGCAGCCCCCCGGGACTAGCGCTCACAGATACGCAGTATTTT. Translated: CASSPPGLALTDTQYF.

V is TRBV3-1 (or the pseudogene TRBV3-2) and J is TRBJ2-1, with 10 bases aligning to TRBD2. The CDR3 sequence is 15 residues long. Trimming at V came to 1 base and at J to 8 bases, leaving 5 bases not matched to a gene. Per germline, CDR1 LGHDT and CDR2 YNNKEL (reference sequence). The CDR3: CASSQGASGGYEQFF. Here the CDR3 DNA reads TGTGCCAGCAGCCAAGGGGCTAGCGGGGGCTATGAGCAGTTCTTC.

V usage is TRBV7-9 and J usage is TRBJ1-1; unclear D gene. Germline V gene data show CDR1 as SEHNR and CDR2 as FQNEAQ (reference sequence). This CDR3 spans 18 amino acids. Trimming removed 5 bases from V and 2 bases from J, with 24 bases in between. The DNA of the CDR3 is TGTGCCAGCAGCACCCAATCGCGTACGTCCCCGGTTAACACTGAAGCTTTCTTT. It is translated as CASSTQSRTSPVNTEAFF. The full variable domain, its missing parts supplied by reference TRBV7-9 and TRBJ1-1, is DTGVSQNPRHKITKRGQNVTFRCDPISEHNRLYWYRQTLGQGPEFLTYFQNEAQLEKSRLLSDRFSAERPKGSFSTLEIQRTEQGDSAMYLCASSTQSRTSPVNTEAFFGQGTRLTVV.

The chain couples TRBV12-5 to TRBJ2-1; TRBD2 agrees at 8 bases. The germline CDR1 and CDR2 sequences are LGHNT and FRNRAP. V trimming: 5 bases; J trimming: 8 bases; junction bases outside the gene matches: 5. This CDR3 region has 13 residues. CDR3 sequence (DNA): TGTGCTAGTGGTGGGACTAGTTATCATGAGCAGTTCTTC. Amino acid sequence: CASGGTSYHEQFF.

The rearrangement joins TRBV30 to TRBJ1-1; 7 bases align to TRBD1. J was trimmed by 3 bases and V by 3 bases; bases with no gene match: 4. CDR3 length: 13 amino acids. Per the germline V gene, CDR1 is GTSNPN and CDR2 is SVGIG (reference sequence). The CDR3 nucleotides are TGTGCCTGGAGCCTCGACAGGGACACTGAAGCTTTCTTT. Encoded protein: CAWSLDRDTEAFF.

V is TRBV2 and J is TRBJ1-4; 9 nucleotides match TRBD1. The CDR3 length is 16 residues. Per germline, CDR1 SNHLY and CDR2 FYNNEI. J lost 4 bases, V lost 0 bases, and 3 bases had no gene match. As DNA, the CDR3 is TGTGCCAGCAGTGAAGCGGGACAGGGCTTTAATGAAAAACTGTTTTTT. Protein: CASSEAGQGFNEKLFF. Full variable domain (outside the CDR3, taken from reference TRBV2 and TRBJ1-4): EPEVTQTPSHQVTQMGQEVILRCVPISNHLYFYWYRQILGQKVEFLVSFYNNEISEKSEIFDDQFSVERPDGSNFTLKIRSTKLEDSAMYFCASSEAGQGFNEKLFFGSGTQLSVL.

The chain combines TRBV10-2 with TRBJ2-7, with 10 positions matching TRBD2. This CDR3 is built from 15 residues. The germline CDR1 and CDR2 sequences are WSHSY and SAAADI. The ends lost 0 bases at V and 4 bases at J; junction bases unmatched: 3. In DNA, the CDR3 is TGCGCCAGCAGTGAGTCGGCTAGCGGGGGTTACGAGCAGTACTTC. Translated: CASSESASGGYEQYF.

The chain couples TRBV7-9 to TRBJ2-3; TRBD1 is a possible D gene (6 bases). The CDR3 spans 16 residues. Germline CDR1 reads SEHNR; CDR2 reads FQNEAQ (reference sequence). V was trimmed by 3 bases and J by 3 bases, leaving 16 bases between them. The CDR3 DNA reads as TGTGCCAGCAGCTTGAAGGGGGATGCAGGTACAGATACGCAGTATTTT. It encodes CASSLKGDAGTDTQYF.